This is a list of T cell receptor beta chains from one sample in a study of blood T cell repertoires in COVID-19. Using immunoSEQ multiplex PCR, the repertoire was profiled, and TCRdb retains in-frame clones only, with some absent. The data hold hundreds of thousands of clones, with approximately 80% observed a single time. Sequenced: peripheral blood. Every receptor here comes from a woman at least 80 years old with acute or convalescent COVID-19. Both conserved end residues are part of each CDR3. A D gene is named only where the DNA matches it firmly. Clone size is stated in some rows and not others, as once, few, many or a class when expanded.

clone size	V gene	D gene	J gene	CDR3 DNA	CDR3 protein
NA	TRBV12-3/TRBV12-4	NA	TRBJ2-5	TGTGCCAGCAGTTTTCTCCAAGAGACCCAGTACTTC	CASSFLQETQYF
NA	TRBV19	NA	TRBJ1-5	TGTGCCAGTAGTCCACCCGGACTTAGCAATCAGCCCCAGCATTTT	CASSPPGLSNQPQHF
NA	TRBV30	NA	TRBJ2-2	TGTGCCTGGAGCCCGGACAGAATCGGCACCGGGGAGCTGTTTTTT	CAWSPDRIGTGELFF
NA	TRBV7-9	TRBD2	TRBJ2-5	TGTGCCAGCAGCCTACCCCGACTAGCGGGGGGGCAGTTCGAGACCCAGTACTTC	CASSLPRLAGGQFETQYF
NA	TRBV19	NA	TRBJ1-5	TGTGCCACAGGGCAGGGCAATCAGCCCCAGCATTTT	CATGQGNQPQHF
NA	TRBV19	NA	TRBJ1-2	TGTGCCAGTAGTACCGGGACTTCCTATGGCTACACCTTC	CASSTGTSYGYTF
NA	TRBV30	NA	TRBJ2-1	TGTGCCGGTTCCCGGGGGAGGGGGAATGAGCAGTTCTTC	CAGSRGRGNEQFF
NA	TRBV19	NA	TRBJ2-5	TGTGCCAGTAGTGACGCCAGGGGTACTCAAGAGACCCAGTACTTC	CASSDARGTQETQYF
few	TRBV6-4	TRBD2	TRBJ2-1	TGTGCCAGCAGTGACGGACTAGCGGGTTACAATGAGCAGTTCTTC	CASSDGLAGYNEQFF
once	TRBV27	NA	TRBJ1-5	TGTGCCAGCAGACAAATATATAGCAATCAGCCCCAGCATTTT	CASRQIYSNQPQHF
NA	TRBV2	NA	TRBJ1-2	TGTGCCAGCATGCGTGGGGAGGGTGGCTACACCTTC	CASMRGEGGYTF
NA	TRBV5-1	NA	TRBJ2-1	TGCGCCAGCAACCCGCTCCGCGCTGATGAGCAGTTCTTC	CASNPLRADEQFF
NA	TRBV1	NA	TRBJ2-7	TGCACCAGCAGCCGACGAGGTCTAGCGGACGCCTACGAGCAGTACTTC	CTSSRRGLADAYEQYF
NA	TRBV11-2	NA	TRBJ1-3	TGTGCCAGCAGCTTGCGATTCTCTGGAAACACCATATATTTT	CASSLRFSGNTIYF
NA	TRBV18	NA	TRBJ2-5	TGTGCCAGCTCACAAAACAGGGAGGGGGAGACCCAGTACTTC	CASSQNREGETQYF
NA	TRBV6-1	NA	TRBJ2-7	TGTGCCAGCAGTGAAGTAACAGGTCCCCCCTACGAGCAGTACTTC	CASSEVTGPPYEQYF
NA	TRBV14	NA	TRBJ2-2	TGTGCCAGCAGCCAAAACAGGGCCGGCGGGGAGCTGTTTTTT	CASSQNRAGGELFF
few	TRBV3-1/TRBV3-2	NA	TRBJ1-6	TGTGCCAGCAGCCAATATCGGGGGTCTGCTAATTCACCCCTCCACTTT	CASSQYRGSANSPLHF
NA	TRBV27	TRBD2	TRBJ2-7	TGTGCCAGCAGTTTATCGTTTCAGCGGGGCTACTCCTACGAGCAGTACTTC	CASSLSFQRGYSYEQYF
NA	TRBV3-1/TRBV3-2	NA	TRBJ1-1	TGTGCCAGCAGCCAAGATGGGGCGGGAAGAGGAGTGAACACTGAAGCTTTCTTT	CASSQDGAGRGVNTEAFF
NA	TRBV6-2/TRBV6-3	TRBD1	TRBJ2-5	TGTGCCAGCAGTTACGCGGACAGGGTACAAGAGACCCAGTACTTC	CASSYADRVQETQYF
NA	TRBV19	NA	TRBJ2-1	TGTGCCAGTAGACCCCTTAGCGGCTCCCGTTATGAGCAGTTCTTC	CASRPLSGSRYEQFF
NA	TRBV2	TRBD1	TRBJ1-1	TGTGCCAGCAGTGGACAGGGGGCCACTGAAGCTTTCTTT	CASSGQGATEAFF
NA	TRBV2	TRBD1	TRBJ1-4	TGTGCCAGCAGTACCGGGACAGGGATTAATGAAAAACTGTTTTTT	CASSTGTGINEKLFF
NA	TRBV20-1	NA	TRBJ1-3	TGCAGTGCTAGTTCACAGGGTCCCGGAAACACCATATATTTT	CSASSQGPGNTIYF
few	TRBV5-1	TRBD1	TRBJ2-7	TGCGCCAGCAGCTTCACCACAACCGGGACAGGGTACTACGAGCAGTACTTC	CASSFTTTGTGYYEQYF
once	TRBV19	TRBD2	TRBJ2-4	TGTGCCAGTAGTGGGGAGGGAGGAACTGACATTCAGTACTTC	CASSGEGGTDIQYF
NA	TRBV7-2	TRBD2	TRBJ2-5	TGTGCCAGCAGCTTAGGTTCTAGCGGGATGGAGACCCAGTACTTC	CASSLGSSGMETQYF
NA	TRBV28	NA	TRBJ1-2	TGTGCCAGCAGTTTTAGCGGGTCCAACTATGGCTACACCTTC	CASSFSGSNYGYTF
NA	TRBV9	NA	TRBJ2-2	TGTGCCAGCAGCGAGGGGTACAATCCCCGGGAGCTGTTTTTT	CASSEGYNPRELFF
few	TRBV7-9	NA	TRBJ1-1	TGTGCCAGCAGCTTGCGTCGGGGGGACACTGAAGCTTTCTTT	CASSLRRGDTEAFF
NA	TRBV7-3	NA	TRBJ2-3	TGTGCCAGCAGCTTCGGGCGGGGTGCAGCGCAGTATTTT	CASSFGRGAAQYF
NA	TRBV11-2	TRBD2	TRBJ2-1	TGTGCCAGCAGCTTAGATAGGAGGACTAGCGGGGGCCCCTACAATGAGCAGTTCTTC	CASSLDRRTSGGPYNEQFF
NA	TRBV5-1	TRBD1	TRBJ1-6	TGCGCCAGCAGGGCAGACAGGGGGTTCAGTTCACCCCTCCACTTT	CASRADRGFSSPLHF
NA	TRBV27	NA	TRBJ1-2	TGTGCCAGCAGTCAAAACCGGGACATTTGGGGCTACACCTTC	CASSQNRDIWGYTF
NA	TRBV6-2/TRBV6-3	TRBD2	TRBJ2-1	TGTGCCAGCAGTTGGACTAGCGCCTACAATGAGCAGTTCTTC	CASSWTSAYNEQFF
NA	TRBV11-3	TRBD2	TRBJ2-2	TGTGCCAGCAGCTCCCGGACTAGCGGGGGGCATATGACGAACACCGGGGAGCTGTTTTTT	CASSSRTSGGHMTNTGELFF
NA	TRBV3-1/TRBV3-2	TRBD1	TRBJ1-5	TGTGCCAGCAGCTCGAGACAGGGTGGTCAGCCCCAGCATTTT	CASSSRQGGQPQHF
once	TRBV21-1	NA	TRBJ1-2	TGTGCCAGCAGCATCCTGGGGACAGGGTTTGTCTACACCTTC	CASSILGTGFVYTF
NA	TRBV14	NA	TRBJ2-7	TGTGCCAGCAGCCAAGATCTATCTTCCCCAGACTCTCCCTACGAGCAGTACTTC	CASSQDLSSPDSPYEQYF
NA	TRBV2	TRBD1	TRBJ1-6	TGTGCCAGCAGGACAGGGGGCGCATCCTATAATTCACCCCTCCACTTT	CASRTGGASYNSPLHF
NA	TRBV5-1	TRBD2	TRBJ2-1	TGCGCCAGCAGCAGCGGGGGGTTTAATGAGCAGTTCTTC	CASSSGGFNEQFF
NA	TRBV5-6	NA	TRBJ1-1	TGTGCCAGCAGCGTACAGGGAGGGGGGAACACTGAAGCTTTCTTT	CASSVQGGGNTEAFF
NA	TRBV7-3	TRBD2	TRBJ2-1	TGTGCCAGCAGCTCCGCCGGGACTACCACCTACAATGAGCAGTTCTTC	CASSSAGTTTYNEQFF
NA	TRBV7-6	NA	TRBJ2-1	TGTGCCAGCAGCCCCACAGGGCTTCAAGTAAATGAGCAGTTCTTC	CASSPTGLQVNEQFF
NA	TRBV7-2	TRBD1	TRBJ1-3	TGTGCCAGCAGCCTCGACAGGGCTGGAAACACCATATATTTT	CASSLDRAGNTIYF
few	TRBV29-1	NA	TRBJ2-3	TGCAGCGTTGACGGATGGAGGGGCACAGATACGCAGTATTTT	CSVDGWRGTDTQYF
NA	TRBV3-1/TRBV3-2	TRBD2	TRBJ2-7	TGTGCCAGCAGCCAAGCGACGGGGGGATACGAGCAGTACTTC	CASSQATGGYEQYF
few	TRBV10-3	TRBD1	TRBJ1-2	TGTGCCATCAGCGAACCGACAGGGGTCGGCTACACCTTC	CAISEPTGVGYTF
few	TRBV9	NA	TRBJ2-7	TGTGCCAGCAGCGGTACAGGGACCTACGAGCAGTACTTC	CASSGTGTYEQYF
once	TRBV29-1	TRBD2	TRBJ2-7	TGCAGCGTGGCTAGCGGGAGGGCCGAGCAGTACTTC	CSVASGRAEQYF
NA	TRBV4-2	TRBD2	TRBJ2-5	TGTGCCAGCAGCCCGACTAGCGGGAGGTGGCAGACCCAGTACTTC	CASSPTSGRWQTQYF
few	TRBV27	NA	TRBJ2-1	TGTGCCAGCAGTTCTCACGGGACCTACAATGAGCAGTTCTTC	CASSSHGTYNEQFF